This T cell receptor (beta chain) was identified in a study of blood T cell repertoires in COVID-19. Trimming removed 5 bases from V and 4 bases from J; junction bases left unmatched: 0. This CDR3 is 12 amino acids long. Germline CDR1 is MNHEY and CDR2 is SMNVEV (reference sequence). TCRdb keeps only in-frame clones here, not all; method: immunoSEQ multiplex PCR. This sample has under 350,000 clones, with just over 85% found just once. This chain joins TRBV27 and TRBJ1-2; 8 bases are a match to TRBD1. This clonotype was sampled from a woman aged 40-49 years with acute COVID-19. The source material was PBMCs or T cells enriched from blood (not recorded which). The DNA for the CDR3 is TGTGCCAGCAGTGGGACAGGCTATGGCTACACCTTC. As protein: CASSGTGYGYTF.